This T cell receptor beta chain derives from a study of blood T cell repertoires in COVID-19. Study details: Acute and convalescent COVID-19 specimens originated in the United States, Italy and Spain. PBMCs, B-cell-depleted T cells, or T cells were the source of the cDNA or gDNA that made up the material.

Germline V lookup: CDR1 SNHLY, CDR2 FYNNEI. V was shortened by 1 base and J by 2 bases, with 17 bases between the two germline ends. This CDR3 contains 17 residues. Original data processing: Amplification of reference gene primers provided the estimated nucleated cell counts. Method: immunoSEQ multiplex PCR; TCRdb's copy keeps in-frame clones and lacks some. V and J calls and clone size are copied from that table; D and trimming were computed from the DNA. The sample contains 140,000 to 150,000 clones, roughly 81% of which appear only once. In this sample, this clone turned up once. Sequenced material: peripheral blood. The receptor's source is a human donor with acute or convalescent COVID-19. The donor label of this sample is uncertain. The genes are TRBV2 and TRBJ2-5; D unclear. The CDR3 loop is CASSEGWARRIQETQYF. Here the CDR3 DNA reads TGTGCCAGCAGTGAAGGGTGGGCGAGACGGATACAAGAGACCCAGTACTTC.